The T cell receptor (beta chain) under discussion was sequenced for a study of T cells after somatic rescue of genetic block. The method was immunoSEQ multiplex PCR; TCRdb's version includes in-frame clones alone and lacks a portion of them. Of under 150,000 clones detected, about nine tenths appear once; the ten largest clones hold more than 1.4%. V was clipped by 4 bases and J by 0 bases; unmatched bases: 3. CDR3 length: 15 residues. Germline lookup yields CDR1 LNHDA and CDR2 SQIVND (reference sequence). Sequencing was done on a sample of peripheral blood mononuclear cells (PBMCs). The chain carries TRBV19 and TRBJ1-5, with TRBD1 matching 7 bases. The sequence was collected from a woman under 30. The CDR3 reads CASSSRDSSNQPQHF. CDR3 in DNA: TGTGCCAGTAGTAGCCGGGACAGTAGCAATCAGCCCCAGCATTTT.